These 26 T cell receptor beta chains originate from one sample sequenced in a study of control samples from healthy donors and cancer patients. Clones were read by immunoSEQ multiplex PCR, and TCRdb kept only the in-frame ones, dropping some. Its table records about 200,000 clones. Sequencing used blood. These receptors all stem from a woman in her twenties or thirties in good health.

V gene TRBV4-3 combines with J gene TRBJ1-6, with 7 nucleotides matching TRBD1. V shed 0 bases and J 8 bases; nucleotides not matched to a gene: 4. This CDR3 is 15 amino acids long. The germline V gene has CDR1 LGHNA and CDR2 YSLEER. The DNA for the CDR3 is TGCGCCAGCAGCCAAGATGACAGGGCTGATTCACCCCTCCACTTT. Encoded protein: CASSQDDRADSPLHF.

This chain connects TRBV6-5 to TRBJ1-6; D call uncertain. This CDR3 spans 14 amino acids. V lost 8 bases, J lost 4 bases, and 12 bases lay in between. Looked up from germline, CDR1 is MNHEY and CDR2 is SVGAGI. The CDR3 bases are TGTGCCAGCGGTTTCGGCGGTTATAATTCACCCCTCCACTTT. Residues: CASGFGGYNSPLHF.

V and J are TRBV9 and TRBJ1-2, with a weak D call TRBD1 (5 bases). The V end was cut by 8 bases, the J end by 5 bases, with 16 bases between. Germline V gene data show CDR1 as SGDLS and CDR2 as YYNGEE. This CDR3 is 13 amino acids long. The CDR3 here is CASSSRDLYGYTF. In DNA, the CDR3 is TGTGCCAGTTCCTCCAGGGACCTTTATGGCTACACCTTC.

The chain uses TRBV29-1 and TRBJ2-3; 8 bases line up with TRBD1. Germline V gene data show CDR1 as SQVTM and CDR2 as ANQGSEA. V lost 5 bases and J lost 0; bases outside the gene matches: 10. This CDR3 has 16 residues. The CDR3 nucleotides read TGCAGCGTTCAGGGGCAGCAGGGGGCGAGCACAGATACGCAGTATTTT. Protein product: CSVQGQQGASTDTQYF.

The gene calls are TRBV6-5 and TRBJ2-3; D might be TRBD1 (5 bases). Germline V CDR1 and CDR2: MNHEY, SVGAGI. V was pared by 10 bases and J by 0 bases, with 11 bases between. This CDR3 contains 13 residues. The CDR3 DNA reads as TGTGCCACCGGACACTCTAGCACAGATACGCAGTATTTT. Translating it yields CATGHSSTDTQYF.

The chain recombines TRBV6-5 with TRBJ1-2; no reliable D call. From germline, CDR1 is MNHEY and CDR2 SVGAGI. The CDR3 covers 13 residues. V lost 1 base and J lost 2, with 5 bases in between. CDR3 nucleotide sequence: TGTGCCAGCAGTTACTACAGCAACTATGGCTACACCTTC. Protein sequence: CASSYYSNYGYTF.

This chain uses TRBV11-2 with TRBJ1-1; D is uncertain. In germline, CDR1 is SGHAT, CDR2 FQNNGV. The ends were cut back, 5 bases at V and 0 bases at J, with 7 bases in the middle. This CDR3 has 13 residues. This CDR3 reads CASSGGLNTEAFF. The CDR3 bases are TGTGCCAGCAGCGGCGGACTGAACACTGAAGCTTTCTTT.

The chain couples TRBV9 to TRBJ2-1, with 7 positions matching TRBD2. From germline, CDR1 is SGDLS and CDR2 YYNGEE. With 3 bases clipped from V and 0 bases from J, the junction kept 6 bases outside the gene matches. The CDR3 length is 16 residues. The chain's CDR3 is CASSGTSASSYNEQFF. CDR3 DNA sequence: TGTGCCAGCAGCGGTACTAGCGCTAGCTCCTACAATGAGCAGTTCTTC.

The gene calls are TRBV29-1 and TRBJ1-1, with unresolved D. CDR3 length: 10 amino acids. V lost 5 bases and J 1 base, leaving 2 bases between the germline ends. CDR1 and CDR2 (germline): SQVTM, ANQGSEA. In nucleotides, the CDR3 is TGCAGCGTTTGGAACACTGAAGCTTTCTTT. Amino acid sequence: CSVWNTEAFF.

The chain couples TRBV28 to TRBJ2-7; either TRBD1 or TRBD2 may fit D (6 bases each). Germline V lookup: CDR1 MDHEN, CDR2 SYDVKM. The CDR3 runs 16 residues. Trimming removed 5 bases at V and 2 bases at J, with 19 bases between. The CDR3 is CASSEQGLPGTYEQYF. CDR3 nucleotides: TGTGCCAGCAGTGAACAGGGACTCCCGGGGACCTACGAGCAGTACTTC.

The DNA of the CDR3 is TGCGCCAGCAGCCAGGGAGGGACAGCGAACACTGAAGCTTTCTTT. Protein: CASSQGGTANTEAFF. The chain joins TRBV4-1 to TRBJ1-1, with TRBD1 matching 7 bases. J lost 1 base, V lost 3 bases, and 5 bases had no gene match. The germline V gene has CDR1 MGHRA and CDR2 YSYEKL. CDR3 size: 15 residues.

The V gene is TRBV7-8, the J gene TRBJ2-3; 8 nucleotides align to TRBD1. CDR1 is SGHVS, CDR2 FQNEAQ, per germline. J was trimmed by 4 bases and V by 1 base; bases with no gene match: 7. The CDR3 length is 16 residues. The CDR3 region has the DNA TGTGCCAGCAGCTTAGATACAGGGGGGCCCTCAGATACGCAGTATTTT. It yields the protein CASSLDTGGPSDTQYF.

The chain combines TRBV28 with TRBJ1-2, with D unresolved. This CDR3 is built from 13 residues. Trimming pared 1 base from V and 3 bases from J, leaving 6 bases between. In germline, CDR1 is MDHEN, CDR2 SYDVKM. This CDR3 reads CASSLSPDYGYTF. CDR3 nucleotide sequence: TGTGCCAGCAGTTTATCGCCAGACTATGGCTACACCTTC.

The rearrangement joins TRBV14 to TRBJ2-7, with D perhaps given as TRBD1 or TRBD2 (5 bases each). This CDR3 is built from 15 residues. V lost 0 bases and J 4 bases, leaving 13 bases between the germline ends. From germline, CDR1 is SGHDN and CDR2 FVKESK. The CDR3 region is CASSQEEAGWYEQYF. In nucleotides, the CDR3 is TGTGCCAGCAGCCAAGAGGAGGCAGGGTGGTACGAGCAGTACTTC.

The rearrangement links TRBV19 to TRBJ1-3; D is undetermined. CDR1 is LNHDA, CDR2 SQIVND, per germline (reference sequence). The CDR3 is made up of 15 amino acids. V was trimmed by 4 bases and J by 5 bases, leaving 15 bases between them. This chain's CDR3 is CASSSIDYKRNTIYF. The DNA for the CDR3 is TGTGCCAGTAGTAGCATAGATTACAAACGAAACACCATATATTTT.

This chain uses TRBV24-1 with TRBJ2-2; no clear D gene. CDR3 length: 16 amino acids. Trimming removed 5 bases from V and 0 bases from J, with 12 bases in between. Per germline, CDR1 KGHDR and CDR2 SFDVKD. The CDR3 DNA is TGTGCCACCAGTGTGCGGACGATATCGAACACCGGGGAGCTGTTTTTT. Translation gives CATSVRTISNTGELFF.

As DNA, the CDR3 is TGCGCCAGCAGCTTTGGACTAGCGGGGGGGCTGAATGAGCAGTTCTTC. Translation: CASSFGLAGGLNEQFF. The chain has TRBV5-1 and TRBJ2-1; 15 bases match TRBD2. This CDR3 is 16 amino acids long. The V gene end was trimmed by 2 bases and the J gene end by 7 bases; junction bases not matched to a gene: 4. Germline CDR1 SGHRS, CDR2 YFSETQ. The variable domain in full, with the rest retrieved from reference TRBV5-1 and TRBJ2-1, is KAGVTQTPRYLIKTRGQQVTLSCSPISGHRSVSWYQQTPGQGLQFLFEYFSETQRNKGNFPGRFSGRQFSNSRSEMNVSTLELGDSALYLCASSFGLAGGLNEQFFGPGTRLTVL.

The CDR3 DNA is TGTGCCAGCAGTCGACGTAGCGGGGAAAGGGGGGATACGCAGTATTTT. Protein product: CASSRRSGERGDTQYF. This sequence joins TRBV28 and TRBJ2-3, with 8 bases identical to TRBD2. The V gene end was trimmed by 5 bases and the J gene end by 6 bases; junction bases not matched to a gene: 13. This CDR3 contains 16 residues. Germline values: CDR1 MDHEN, CDR2 SYDVKM.

The chain links TRBV29-1 to TRBJ1-2, with TRBD1 matching over 8 bases. With 6 bases clipped from V and 2 bases from J, the junction kept 11 bases outside the gene matches. Germline CDR1 is SQVTM and CDR2 is ANQGSEA. The CDR3 is 15 residues long. CDR3 loop: CSVPLYGQGNYGYTF. The CDR3 DNA is TGCAGCGTCCCTCTCTACGGACAGGGAAACTATGGCTACACCTTC.

The V and J genes are TRBV19 and TRBJ2-3; TRBD2 aligns across 9 bases. V lost 5 bases, J lost 3 bases, and 9 bases stayed unmatched. The germline V gene has CDR1 LNHDA and CDR2 SQIVND (reference sequence). This CDR3 has 16 amino acids. The CDR3, as DNA: TGTGCCAGTAGTCCCCGTATGGCGGGGGGGACAGATACGCAGTATTTT. Its translation: CASSPRMAGGTDTQYF.

V gene TRBV11-2 combines with J gene TRBJ1-2, with D possibly being TRBD1 (5 bases). The CDR3 spans 13 residues. Germline loops: CDR1 SGHAT, CDR2 FQNNGV. V was trimmed by 5 bases and J by 6 bases, leaving 13 bases between them. The CDR3, as DNA: TGTGCCAGCAGCCCGTGGGGAGGGGATGGCTACACCTTC. This translates into CASSPWGGDGYTF.

The chain is built from TRBV4-1 and TRBJ1-1; 8 bases are shared with TRBD1. The V segment lost 3 bases and the J segment 5 bases; nucleotides outside the gene matches: 8. CDR3 length: 15 amino acids. The germline V gene has CDR1 MGHRA and CDR2 YSYEKL. The CDR3 DNA follows: TGCGCCAGCAGCCACCACGGACAGGGAGGTACTGAAGCTTTCTTT. It is translated as CASSHHGQGGTEAFF.

The chain carries TRBV19 and TRBJ2-3; tentatively, D is TRBD2 (7 bases). With 1 base removed from V and 5 bases from J, the gap between germline ends came to 16 bases. This CDR3 comprises 16 residues. CDR1 and CDR2 (germline): LNHDA, SQIVND (reference sequence). CDR3 residues: CASSIVLGGARDTQYF. CDR3 nucleotides: TGTGCCAGTAGTATAGTACTGGGGGGGGCCAGAGATACGCAGTATTTT.

J is TRBJ1-2 and V is TRBV18; possibly TRBD1 for D (5 bases). The length of the CDR3 is 15 residues. Germline V lookup: CDR1 KGHSH, CDR2 LQKENI. Trimming left V 1 base short and J 7 bases short, with 16 bases between. CDR3 DNA: TGTGCCAGCTCACCACAGGATCAGGGTACTGCTGGCTACACCTTC. Its translation: CASSPQDQGTAGYTF.

V usage is TRBV20-1 and J usage is TRBJ1-5; D remains unclear. V was pared by 1 base and J by 10 bases, with 8 bases between. The CDR3 is 11 residues long. In germline, CDR1 is DFQATT, CDR2 SNEGSKA (reference sequence). The CDR3 DNA sequence: TGCAGTGCTAGAGTCACCGGACCCCAGCATTTT. It is translated as CSARVTGPQHF.

The chain uses TRBV24-1 and TRBJ1-1; a weak D match, TRBD1 (6 bases). CDR1 and CDR2 from the germline V gene are KGHDR and SFDVKD. Trimming took off 3 bases at V and 6 bases at J, with 16 bases between the two ends. This CDR3 is built from 15 residues. CDR3 protein: CATSDHSTGRAEAFF. For the CDR3, the DNA is TGTGCCACCAGTGATCACTCAACAGGGAGGGCTGAAGCTTTCTTT.